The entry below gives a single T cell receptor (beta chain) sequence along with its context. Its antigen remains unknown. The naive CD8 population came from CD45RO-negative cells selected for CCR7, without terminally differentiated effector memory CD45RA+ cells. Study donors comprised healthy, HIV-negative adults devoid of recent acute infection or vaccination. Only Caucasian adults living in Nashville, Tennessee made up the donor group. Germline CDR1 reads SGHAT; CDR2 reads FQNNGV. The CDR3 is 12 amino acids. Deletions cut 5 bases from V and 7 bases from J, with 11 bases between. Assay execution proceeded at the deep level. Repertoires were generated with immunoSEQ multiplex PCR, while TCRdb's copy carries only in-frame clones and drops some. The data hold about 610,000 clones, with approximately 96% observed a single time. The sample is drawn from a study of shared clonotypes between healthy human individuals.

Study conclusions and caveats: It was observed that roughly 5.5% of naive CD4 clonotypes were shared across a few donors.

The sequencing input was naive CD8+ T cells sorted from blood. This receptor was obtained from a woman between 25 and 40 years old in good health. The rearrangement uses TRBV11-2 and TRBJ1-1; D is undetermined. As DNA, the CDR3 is TGTGCCAGCAGCCATAGCACGGATGAAGCTTTCTTT. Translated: CASSHSTDEAFF.